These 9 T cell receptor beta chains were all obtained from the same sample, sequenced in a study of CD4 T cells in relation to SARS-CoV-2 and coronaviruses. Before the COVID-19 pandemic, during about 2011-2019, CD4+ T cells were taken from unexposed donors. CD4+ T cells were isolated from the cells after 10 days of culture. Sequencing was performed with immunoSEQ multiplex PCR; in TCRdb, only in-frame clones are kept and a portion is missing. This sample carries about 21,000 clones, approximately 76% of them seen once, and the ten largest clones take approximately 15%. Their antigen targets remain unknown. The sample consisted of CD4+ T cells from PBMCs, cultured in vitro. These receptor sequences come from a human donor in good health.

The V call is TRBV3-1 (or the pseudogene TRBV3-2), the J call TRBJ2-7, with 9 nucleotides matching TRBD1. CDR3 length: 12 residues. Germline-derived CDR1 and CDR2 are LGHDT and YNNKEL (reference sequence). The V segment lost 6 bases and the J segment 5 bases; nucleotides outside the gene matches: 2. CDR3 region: CASSWDRDEQYF. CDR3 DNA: TGTGCCAGCAGTTGGGACAGGGACGAGCAGTACTTC.

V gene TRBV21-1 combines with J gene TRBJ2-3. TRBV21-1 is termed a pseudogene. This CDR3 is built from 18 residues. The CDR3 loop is CASSKCMPPRRTTDTQYF. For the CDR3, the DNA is TGTGCCAGCAGCAAATGCATGCCCCCAAGACGCACCACAGATACGCAGTATTTT.

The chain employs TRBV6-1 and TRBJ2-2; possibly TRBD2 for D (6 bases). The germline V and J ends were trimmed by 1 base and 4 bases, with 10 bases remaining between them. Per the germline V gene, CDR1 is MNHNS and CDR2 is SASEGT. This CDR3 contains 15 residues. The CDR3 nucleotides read TGTGCCAGCAGTGAAGGTCTGGGGGGCACCGGGGAGCTGTTTTTT. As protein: CASSEGLGGTGELFF.

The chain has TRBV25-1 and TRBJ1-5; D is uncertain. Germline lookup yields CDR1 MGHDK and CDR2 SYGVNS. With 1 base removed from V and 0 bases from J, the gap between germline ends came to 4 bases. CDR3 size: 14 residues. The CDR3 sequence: CASSEFDSNQPQHF. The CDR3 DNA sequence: TGTGCCAGCAGTGAATTTGATAGCAATCAGCCCCAGCATTTT.

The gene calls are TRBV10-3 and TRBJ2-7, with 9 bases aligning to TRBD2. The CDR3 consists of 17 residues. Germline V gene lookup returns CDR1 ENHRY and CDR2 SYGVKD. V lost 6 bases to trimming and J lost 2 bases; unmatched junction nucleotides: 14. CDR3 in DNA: TGTGCCATCAGGGAAGATAGCGGGAGAACGCGGCCCTACGAGCAGTACTTC. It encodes CAIREDSGRTRPYEQYF.

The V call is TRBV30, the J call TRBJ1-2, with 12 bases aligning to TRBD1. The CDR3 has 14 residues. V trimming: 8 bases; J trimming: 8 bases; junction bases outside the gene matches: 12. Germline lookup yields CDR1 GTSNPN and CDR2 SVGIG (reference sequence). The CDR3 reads CALAPRDRGPGYTF. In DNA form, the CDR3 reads TGTGCCCTTGCCCCCCGGGACAGGGGGCCCGGCTACACCTTC.

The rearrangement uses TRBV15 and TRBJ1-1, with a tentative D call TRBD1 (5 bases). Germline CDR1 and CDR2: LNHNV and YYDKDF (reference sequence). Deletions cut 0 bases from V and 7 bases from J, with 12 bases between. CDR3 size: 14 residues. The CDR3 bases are TGTGCCACCAGCAGAGAAACAGGAGCGGGTGAAGCTTTCTTT. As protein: CATSRETGAGEAFF.

The CDR3 is CAWSTGLNTEAFF. CDR3 in DNA: TGTGCCTGGTCGACAGGACTGAACACTGAAGCTTTCTTT. V gene TRBV30 combines with J gene TRBJ1-1; possible D gene TRBD1, 6 bases. V was clipped by 5 bases and J by 0 bases, with 10 bases between them. This CDR3 has 13 residues. CDR1 and CDR2 (germline): GTSNPN, SVGIG (reference sequence).

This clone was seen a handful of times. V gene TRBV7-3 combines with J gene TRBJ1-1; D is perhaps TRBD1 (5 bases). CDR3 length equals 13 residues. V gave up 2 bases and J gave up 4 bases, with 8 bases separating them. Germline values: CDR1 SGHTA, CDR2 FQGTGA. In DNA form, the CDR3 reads TGTGCCAGCAGCTTAGGGGCAGGCACTGAAGCTTTCTTT. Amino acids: CASSLGAGTEAFF.